The text below deals with one TCR beta chain. This clone's antigen is unknown. No base quality values were provided; no much bigger clone lies one nucleotide off. Genomic DNA was isolated using the Qiagen DNeasy kit from unsorted PBMCs as well as from negatively selected CD4+ and CD8+ fractions. Amplification of TCR beta CDR3 regions was done by immunoSEQ multiplex PCR with primers that anneal to V and J segments. A synthetic immune receptor repertoire was used to minimize amplification bias, and any remaining bias was removed computationally after sequencing. The original pipeline was this. Repertoire diversity was quantified as the Shannon entropy index using custom Python scripts. The unsorted, CD4+ and CD8+ repertoires were each analyzed separately, with the exception of combined analyses, where CD4+ and CD8+ sequences were merged in silico. Clonal expansion was defined as at least a 2-fold frequency increase after treatment relative to C1D1, with a pseudocount of 0.5 for undetected baseline clones. Clones with 0 or 1 copy at C1D1 were defined as singleton clones, while clones with 2 or more copies were defined as non-singleton clones. Clones expanded in unsorted samples were labelled as CD4+, CD8+ or unknown by matching protein sequences in sorted samples from the same patient. Wilcoxon tests on paired samples were used to test diversity changes from C1D1 to C4D1. The source is immuneACCESS, and TCRdb retained only in-frame sequences with V and J called. Part of the clones is not carried over; for the studies checked, unresolved V genes explain less than half of this, and the remainder is unexplained. The DNA was the basis for D and trimming; V, J and clone size are from that table. The sample records some 65,000 clones, 71% of which are singletons. Jointly, the top ten make up 7% to 10% of the sample.

The sample's time point label, in plain terms: cycle 2 day 1 (C2D1) of nivolumab. All trial patients had relapsed after autologous stem cell transplantation, with cohorts A, B and C differing in prior brentuximab vedotin exposure. A total of roughly 57 patients with relapsed/refractory classical Hodgkin lymphoma made up the trial cohort, and each patient's best overall response was complete response, partial response or progressive disease. Trial patients were treated with single-agent nivolumab in the multi-cohort phase II CheckMate 205 trial. An independent review committee assessed best overall response by applying the 2007 International Working Group response criteria. Trial PBMCs were collected just before the start of nivolumab (C1D1) and during therapy at cycle 2 day 1 and cycle 4 day 1. Peripheral blood was collected in 8 mL Vacutainer Cell Preparation Tubes, from which PBMCs were isolated by centrifugation and then cryopreserved.

The data are from a study of PD-1 blockade in classical Hodgkin lymphoma (dated by TCRdb to about 2020). For the study in its entirety: Nivolumab dosing was 3 mg/kg intravenously every 2 weeks, continuing until either disease progression or unacceptable toxicity. To define a peripheral blood immune signature of response to PD-1 blockade in classical Hodgkin lymphoma, the study combined TCR beta sequencing with CyTOF. Paper-wide results and their limitations: Baseline TCR diversity was reported as lower in newly diagnosed patients than in healthy donors, and lower still in relapsed/refractory patients. Only a single clinical trial cohort was studied, and what caused the repertoire differences, possibly disease activity or prior therapy, remained undefined. CD4+ but not CD8+ TCR diversity rose significantly by C4D1 (p=0.0027 vs p=0.16), most apparent in complete responders (p=0.02). Trial patients with a complete response had baseline diversity similar to that of newly diagnosed patients, while partial responders and progressors had significantly lower diversity. Lower diversity was seen in patients whose nivolumab began less than 1 year after ASCT, and these patients were left out of later analyses so that immune reconstitution would not confound the results.

The CDR3, cysteine through phenylalanine, is 15 amino acids long. Here the CDR3 DNA is all that survives: 45 bases in frame from base 1. V has 6 bases trimmed and J has 3 bases trimmed; junction bases matching no gene number 10. CDR1 is given as MNHNS and CDR2 as SASEGT, both from the germline V gene. This receptor was identified in a human donor with classical Hodgkin lymphoma. The sample was peripheral blood mononuclear cells (PBMCs), taken before the second cycle of nivolumab. The rearrangement combines TRBV6-1 with TRBJ1-1; TRBD1 agrees with 7 junctional bases. CDR3 reads: CASRDTQGGDTEAFF. In nucleotides, the sequence is TGTGCCAGCAGGGACACTCAGGGGGGCGACACTGAAGCTTTCTTT.